The present T cell receptor (beta chain) was sequenced within a study of cytomegalovirus exposure and HLA in healthy donors (dated by TCRdb to 2016 to 2017). For context, the study as a whole: According to an earlier analysis of 550 to 750 of the donors, some 180 million T cells yielded roughly 110 million unique TCR beta sequences and 276 Gb of sequence data. To study patterns of TCR occurrence, a later analysis re-analyzed previously published TCR beta repertoires from 666 donors and added high-resolution HLA genotyping. HLA typing included class I and class II loci at four-digit resolution. The study aimed to test whether cataloging public T cell receptors could reveal signatures of past pathogen exposure. Donor age, sex, ethnicity and CMV serostatus were compiled alongside the repertoire data. About five DR-DQ haplotypes were handled as single units for association and clustering because linkage in the cohort was strong. An early release that covered around 590 HLA-typed donors contained 300 to 350 gigabases of sequencing data and tens of millions of unique TCR sequences. An earlier analysis of around 580 of the donors used high-throughput TCR beta sequencing to judge whether each TCR beta V gene segment behaved as functional or pseudogenic. The number of typed donors differed by locus: roughly 629-630 for A, B, C, DRB1 and DQB1; 500 to 550 for DQA1; roughly 600 for DPA1; and some 450 for DPB1. To predict cytomegalovirus infection status, the study brought together high-throughput TCR immunosequencing, statistical association of individual TCRs with disease status, and machine learning. The study profiled the T cell repertoires of 500 to 800 subjects by immunosequencing and related them to cytomegalovirus serostatus. A separate validation cohort of 100 to 150 different subjects was used in addition to the approximately 700-subject first cohort. The later analysis used no new phenotypic data to find candidate immune exposures, relying instead on TCR beta sequences and their occurrence across donors. On average, about 240,000 unique TCR beta nucleotide sequences were sequenced per donor among some 420 genotyped donors of the cohort, with about 17% of those sequences being non-productive. All discovery cohort repertoires had been generated using a single sequencing platform. A later genetic analysis took genome-wide SNP genotypes for about 55% of the roughly 700 donors and used that subset as a discovery cohort. Among the 398 genotyped donors, approximately 77% belonged to the genetic ancestry cluster associated with self-reported Caucasian donors. The investigation overall reported the following: A further reported finding was that TCR beta sequences accurately predicted the HLA-A and HLA-B alleles for most subjects in the first cohort. The study gave a list of 150 to 200 TCR beta chains associated with cytomegalovirus. In an earlier analysis of approximately 590 of the donors, most TCR beta V segments appeared in productive rearrangements about 87% or about 30% of the time, broadly matching IMGT annotations. According to the authors, the approach could potentially be generalized to other disease states and immunological phenotypes. In this cohort, only TCR beta chains were sequenced, and detectable features were limited by the absence of alpha or paired-chain data. Because counts were too low, seventeen rarely observed V segments, including chromosome 9 orphons, were excluded from the earlier analysis of some 540 of the donors. In a later analysis, about 17,000 TCR beta sequences were associated with specific HLA alleles at a false discovery rate of 0.05. Most CMV-associated TCR beta chains appeared to be HLA-restricted in a later analysis, and the HLA associations seemed to be driven largely by CMV exposure. A later genetic analysis associated a missense DCLRE1C variant with V-gene and J-gene trimming of TCR beta chains, and an independent cohort replicated the association. Across donors, most TCR sequences were observed very rarely, whereas some public TCRs were present in many individuals. HLA typing was unavailable for some donors at each locus, so association tests used only the typed subset. Three of the identified cytomegalovirus-associated TCR beta chains were confirmed in vitro to be specific for cytomegalovirus antigens. Roughly uniform sequencing depth across donors was assumed in presence/absence analyses, although this assumption may not hold. In a later analysis, several top co-occurrence clusters were reported to appear linked to parvovirus B19, influenza, CMV and Epstein-Barr virus. Correlated functional status among segregating V segments might reflect linkage disequilibrium, but an unknown experimental factor could not be ruled out. For the cohort, immune exposure information was limited to CMV serostatus. In a later analysis, TCR association rates were found to vary across HLA loci, with the most associated TCRs seen for DRB1 alleles and the fewest for HLA-C alleles. A group of highly shared sequence variants was considered likely to be a technical artifact of the sequencing pipeline. Compared with equally common non-associated chains, HLA-associated TCR beta chains in a later analysis were more clonally expanded and had lower generation probabilities. In both the original and validation cohorts, the classifier was reported to diagnose cytomegalovirus status with high specificity and sensitivity. Some IMGT-functional V segments, including TRBV6-2 and TRBV6-3, could not be told apart with the 87-base-pair reads, so those segments were excluded. Strong co-occurrence of HLA alleles, especially DR and DQ, made assigning TCR associations to individual alleles difficult. A later genetic analysis reported fewer N-insertions in productive TCRs among donors in an Asian-associated ancestry cluster than the approximately 700-donor mean.

The CDR3 sequence holds 19 residues, the cysteine and phenylalanine included. The only DNA kept is the CDR3, 57 bases in frame from the first base. From a lookup of the germline V gene, CDR1 and CDR2 are SGHRS and YFSETQ. The V end gives up 4 bases and the J end 3 bases, leaving 15 bases in the junction not matched to a gene. The cohort consisted of some 670 healthy bone marrow donors. At the time of sampling, all cohort members were nominally healthy, though unrecorded immune exposures were likely present. The donor was CMV seronegative and was included in the group of 352 seronegative cohort members. Each donor provided a peripheral blood sample, and peripheral blood mononuclear cells were used for TCR beta sequencing. The Qiagen DNeasy Blood Extraction Kit was used to extract genomic DNA from the blood cell samples. The protocol used for the library was the immunoSEQ multiplex PCR assay. A mixture of 60 forward primers for TCR Vbeta segments and 13 reverse primers for TCR Jbeta segments was used in the multiplex PCR. The CDR3 region of rearranged TCR beta genes was amplified from genomic DNA with a multiplex PCR assay. The amplified TCR beta libraries were sequenced on the Illumina HiSeq System as 87-base-pair reads. Per the authors' processing: A later analysis counted about 80 million unique TCR beta chains across the 666 repertoires, and about 10 million of these chains were shared by at least two donors. Raw reads were error-corrected and collapsed into unique sequences with a nearest-neighbor algorithm that merged closely related sequences to remove PCR and sequencing errors. CDR3 sequences were aligned to IMGT reference sequences to assign V, D and J gene segments. Each retained sequence needed at least a six-nucleotide match to both a V gene segment and a J gene segment. Rearrangements were called productive when the CDR3 lacked stop codons and stayed in frame with V and J; all others were non-productive. Following IMGT convention, CDR3 was defined as the stretch from the second conserved V-encoded cysteine up to the conserved J-encoded phenylalanine. The earlier analysis of about 590 of the donors excluded sequences that lacked an unambiguous match to a single V gene segment. In an earlier analysis of around 590 of the donors, a V segment was called functional when productive rearrangements were above 56.7%, and segregating when the standard deviation between donors exceeded 5%. A statistical classification framework was built for diagnosing cytomegalovirus status from the catalog of TCR beta chain sequences. A later analysis assigned V and J genes by comparing TCR nucleotide sequences with IMGT/GENE-DB human TR gene sequences. In a later analysis, CDR3 sequences and most-parsimonious VDJ recombination scenarios were assigned using the TCRdist pipeline. In a later analysis, each TCR beta chain was defined by its CDR3 amino acid sequence together with its V-gene family, and reads without a unique V-gene family were excluded. A later analysis removed 500 to 650 highly shared, low-generation-probability nucleotide sequences to deal with suspected cross-contamination and a sequencing artifact. In a later analysis, a clonal expansion index was calculated for each public chain from normalized within-repertoire ranks of inferred template counts. A later analysis computed generation probabilities with a VDJ recombination model fitted to out-of-frame rearrangements, and checked the results against IGoR. Hypergeometric tests were used in a later analysis to score TCR-TCR, TCR-HLA and TCR-CMV co-occurrence, with a repertoire-size bias correction applied to the TCR pairs. False discovery rates were estimated in a later analysis by permuting HLA or CMV assignments 20 times. In a later analysis, co-occurring TCRs were grouped with DBSCAN, and TCRdist sequence similarity was added when clustering was performed within HLA-allele-positive subsets. Repertoires with fewer than 30,000 or more than 120,000 public chains were left out of co-occurrence clustering, as were about 5 repertoires with anomalous nucleotide sharing. In its TCRdb copy, this immuneACCESS table keeps in-frame sequences only and misses some clones. Where compared with another copy, unresolved V genes explain less than half of these, and the others have no known cause. The V and J calls and the clone size are those of that table, but D and trimming were determined from the DNA. The sample profile shows 130,000 to 150,000 clones; roughly 77% of them were found once. The leading ten clones occupy approximately 2% of the sample.

This clone was found once. The target of this receptor is not known. One base away there is no much larger clone; base qualities are not given. The sequenced sample was PBMCs. The receptor was isolated from a man under 40 in good health and CMV-seronegative. This chain is built from TRBV5-1 and TRBJ2-5; 13 central nucleotides agree with TRBD2. The DNA reads TGCGCCAGCAGCCCGGGGACTAGCGGGGTGTCCTCTCCCAAAGAGACCCAGTACTTC. This encodes CASSPGTSGVSSPKETQYF.